This T cell receptor beta chain appears in the sequencing data of a study of blood T cell repertoires in COVID-19. For the study at large: The cDNA or gDNA used as material had been derived from T cells, B-cell-depleted T cells, or PBMCs.

Germline V lookup: CDR1 MDHEN, CDR2 SYDVKM. V was shortened by 8 bases and J by 7 bases, with 9 bases between the two germline ends. The CDR3 length is 12 residues. Under the authors' procedure: The authors estimated nucleated cell counts from reference gene primer amplification. Repertoires were generated with immunoSEQ multiplex PCR, while TCRdb's copy carries only in-frame clones and drops some. V, J and clone size are those of that table, while D and trimming were read from the DNA. Among some 150,000 clones listed, approximately 90% were seen once. What was sequenced was peripheral blood. The TCR sequence derives from a woman aged 55-69 years with active COVID-19. The chain employs TRBV28 and TRBJ1-6; D call uncertain. CDR3 region: CASLRENSPLHF. The CDR3 DNA reads as TGTGCCAGCCTTCGTGAGAATTCACCCCTCCACTTT.